Below are 22 T cell receptor beta chains sequenced from a single sample in a study of blood T cell repertoires in COVID-19. Sequencing was performed with immunoSEQ multiplex PCR; in TCRdb, only in-frame clones are kept and a portion is missing. The sample has about 200,000 clones; 60% to 85% are singletons. Material for sequencing was peripheral blood. All receptors derive from a woman aged 70-85 years with acute or convalescent COVID-19.

The V call is TRBV4-2, the J call TRBJ2-3, with TRBD2 as a possible D gene (6 bases). Per germline, CDR1 LGHNA and CDR2 YNFKEQ. Trimming removed 1 base from V and 5 bases from J, with 16 bases in between. CDR3 length: 16 residues. CDR3 region: CASSQVVPRGIDTQYF. DNA for the CDR3: TGTGCCAGCAGCCAAGTAGTCCCGCGGGGTATAGATACGCAGTATTTT.

A few counts support this clone. V and J are TRBV5-4 and TRBJ2-1, with 7 bases fitting TRBD1. This CDR3 is 13 amino acids long. From germline, CDR1 is SGHNT and CDR2 YYREEE (reference sequence). Trimming cost V 2 bases and J 8 bases; bases outside gene matches: 4. CDR3 DNA sequence: TGTGCCAGCAGCTTCGACAGGGATGATGAGCAGTTCTTC. Protein: CASSFDRDDEQFF. Combining the CDR3 with reference TRBV5-4 and TRBJ2-1 gives the whole variable domain ETGVTQSPTHLIKTRGQQVTLRCSSQSGHNTVSWYQQALGQGPQFIFQYYREEENGRGNFPPRFSGLQFPNYSSELNVNALELDDSALYLCASSFDRDDEQFFGPGTRLTVL.

The V and J genes are TRBV21-1 and TRBJ1-2. TRBV21-1 is flagged as a pseudogene. This CDR3 has 15 amino acids. The CDR3 DNA reads TGTGCCAGCAAAAGACCCGCTATGGAGAGCTATGGCTACACCTTC. It specifies CASKRPAMESYGYTF.

The V call is TRBV28, the J call TRBJ1-2, with 7 positions matching TRBD1. The trim removed 6 bases at V and 1 base at J, leaving 8 bases unmatched. The length of the CDR3 is 15 residues. Germline V CDR1 and CDR2: MDHEN, SYDVKM. CDR3 nucleotide sequence: TGTGCCAGCAGGGAACAGGGGAGAGTTAACTATGGCTACACCTTC. Translating it yields CASREQGRVNYGYTF.

J is TRBJ2-2 and V is TRBV7-2; 7 bases map to TRBD1. Germline V gives CDR1 SGHTA, CDR2 FQGNSA. The CDR3 runs 14 residues. V shed 5 bases, J shed 4 bases, and the junction held 4 bases outside the gene matches. This CDR3 reads CASSLGQPTGELFF. The CDR3 DNA is TGTGCCAGCAGCCTGGGACAGCCCACCGGGGAGCTGTTTTTT.

Note on this clone: Other DNA sequences within the sample encode an identical CDR3. The chain combines TRBV6-6 with TRBJ1-4; D is perhaps TRBD1 (5 bases). CDR3 length: 15 residues. Germline CDR1 is MNHNY and CDR2 is SVGAGI (reference sequence). The ends were cut back, 0 bases at V and 1 base at J, with 6 bases in the middle. CDR3 protein: CASSYSGGTNEKLFF. In DNA form, the CDR3 reads TGTGCCAGCAGTTACTCGGGGGGAACTAATGAAAAACTGTTTTTT.

This rearrangement joins TRBV2 to TRBJ1-2; D unresolved. The CDR3 loop spans 14 amino acids. Germline V lookup: CDR1 SNHLY, CDR2 FYNNEI. V was cut by 0 bases and J by 4 bases, with 9 bases left in between. Here the CDR3 reads CASSEAGVSYGYTF. The CDR3 bases are TGTGCCAGCAGTGAAGCGGGAGTTTCCTATGGCTACACCTTC.

Points on this clone: The junction and the germline gene differ at one end; a read error may be behind it. Written as DNA, the CDR3 is TGTGCCAGCAGCTTAGCGGGGCGTGAAGCTTACTTT. It translates to CASSLAGREAYF. The chain links TRBV7-8 to TRBJ1-1; D possibly corresponds to TRBD1 (5 bases). The CDR3 is 12 residues long. Looked up from germline, CDR1 is SGHVS and CDR2 is FQNEAQ. Full variable domain (rest looked up from reference TRBV7-8 and TRBJ1-1): GAGVSQSPRYKVAKRGQDVALRCDPISGHVSLFWYQQALGQGPEFLTYFQNEAQLDKSGLPSDRFFAERPEGSVSTLKIQRTQQEDSAVYLCASSLAGREAYFGQGTRLTVV.

The chain uses TRBV9 and TRBJ1-6; a weak D match, TRBD1 (6 bases). Between the trimmed V and J ends, which lost 3 bases and 7 bases, there was a span of 11 bases. CDR1 is SGDLS, CDR2 YYNGEE, per germline. The CDR3 is 14 amino acids. CDR3 sequence: CASSATTGNSPLHF. For the CDR3, the DNA is TGTGCCAGCAGCGCCACGACAGGAAATTCACCCCTCCACTTT.

This rearrangement joins TRBV28 to TRBJ2-7; TRBD1 matches at 9 bases. Germline values: CDR1 MDHEN, CDR2 SYDVKM. V dropped 4 bases and J dropped 4; count of bases not matched to a gene: 5. The CDR3 is 14 residues long. This CDR3 is CASSSPGQGYEQYF. The CDR3 DNA reads TGTGCCAGCAGTTCCCCGGGACAGGGTTACGAGCAGTACTTC.

This clone was counted only a few times. This rearrangement joins TRBV5-1 to TRBJ1-6; D is possibly TRBD1 (5 bases). Trimming left V 4 bases short and J 3 bases short, with 11 bases between. The CDR3 is made up of 15 amino acids. Germline V lookup: CDR1 SGHRS, CDR2 YFSETQ. The CDR3 nucleotides read TGCGCCAGCAGCCCCGGGGGATTCTATAATTCACCCCTCCACTTT. This translates into CASSPGGFYNSPLHF.

This clone appeared once. DNA of the CDR3: TGCGCCAGCAGGCACGGACAGGGGGCGGAAAATGAAAAACTGTTTTTT. Translated, it gives CASRHGQGAENEKLFF. The V and J genes are TRBV5-1 and TRBJ1-4; 11 nucleotides align to TRBD1. Germline trimming cut 5 bases from V and 5 bases from J; bases unmatched to any gene: 8. The CDR3 runs to 16 residues. Germline loops: CDR1 SGHRS, CDR2 YFSETQ.

This clone was observed a handful of times. The CDR3 nucleotides are TGTGCCAGCAGTGACCGGGGGATTGACACTGAAGCTTTCTTT. Amino acid sequence: CASSDRGIDTEAFF. This chain uses TRBV2 with TRBJ1-1, with D tentatively TRBD1 (5 bases). This CDR3 spans 14 amino acids. Germline V CDR1 and CDR2: SNHLY, FYNNEI. V shed 3 bases and J shed 3 bases, with 11 bases lying between them.

With respect to this clone: A read error may account for a junction end that differs from germline. Other DNA sequences in the same sample also yield this CDR3. The V and J genes are TRBV7-2 and TRBJ2-7; D gene unclear. The CDR3 totals 13 residues. Per germline, CDR1 SGHTA and CDR2 FQGNSA. The CDR3 DNA reads TGTGCCAGCAGCTTAGGACTGTCCTACGAGCAGTATTTC. Translating gives CASSLGLSYEQYF. Supplemented by reference TRBV7-2 and TRBJ2-7, the full variable domain reads GAGVSQSPSNKVTEKGKDVELRCDPISGHTALYWYRQSLGQGLEFLIYFQGNSAPDKSGLPSDRFSAERTGGSVSTLTIQRTQQEDSAVYLCASSLGLSYEQYFGPGTRLTVT.

This rearrangement joins TRBV18 to TRBJ2-4; D perhaps matches TRBD1 (6 bases). Trimming removed 6 bases from V and 1 base from J, with 10 bases in between. The CDR3 length is 14 residues. Germline V gene lookup returns CDR1 KGHSH and CDR2 LQKENI. In nucleotides, the CDR3 is TGTGCCAGCTCGGAACAGGGTGCCAAAAACATTCAGTACTTC. Its translation: CASSEQGAKNIQYF.

The chain carries TRBV7-9 and TRBJ1-4; the match to TRBD1 covers 11 bases. CDR3 size: 18 residues. Trimming at V came to 5 bases and at J to 4 bases, leaving 12 bases not matched to a gene. CDR1 SEHNR and CDR2 FQNEAQ come from the germline V gene (reference sequence). The CDR3 DNA follows: TGTGCCAGCAGCCCCCCGGGACAGGGGGTTTACTTTAATGAAAAACTGTTTTTT. Protein product: CASSPPGQGVYFNEKLFF.

The J gene is TRBJ2-3, the V gene TRBV14; TRBD2 might be the D (5 bases). Trimming shortened V by 0 bases and J by 0 bases, and 10 bases separated the two germline ends. This CDR3 contains 16 residues. CDR1 is SGHDN and CDR2 is FVKESK in the germline V gene. The CDR3 nucleotides read TGTGCCAGCAGCCAAGACTCGGGAATGAGCACAGATACGCAGTATTTT. It encodes CASSQDSGMSTDTQYF.

V is TRBV12-5 and J is TRBJ2-2, with unresolved D. The germline V gene has CDR1 LGHNT and CDR2 FRNRAP. Trimming removed 6 bases from V and 1 base from J, with 3 bases in between. The length of the CDR3 is 12 residues. This CDR3 reads CASGWNTGELFF. In nucleotides, the CDR3 is TGTGCTAGTGGCTGGAACACCGGGGAGCTGTTTTTT. Drawing the rest from reference TRBV12-5 and TRBJ2-2, the complete variable domain is DARVTQTPRHKVTEMGQEVTMRCQPILGHNTVFWYRQTMMQGLELLAYFRNRAPLDDSGMPKDRFSAEMPDATLATLKIQPSEPRDSAVYFCASGWNTGELFFGEGSRLTVL.

CDR3 sequence reads: CASSLGTEHYGYTF. CDR3 nucleotides: TGTGCCAGTAGTCTCGGGACAGAGCACTATGGCTACACCTTC. The rearrangement uses TRBV19 and TRBJ1-2, with 7 bases that match TRBD1. The CDR3 runs to 14 residues. J was trimmed by 3 bases and V by 5 bases; bases with no gene match: 6. The germline V gene has CDR1 LNHDA and CDR2 SQIVND (reference sequence).

The rearrangement uses TRBV28 and TRBJ1-5; D may be TRBD1 (6 bases). Germline loops: CDR1 MDHEN, CDR2 SYDVKM. The CDR3 totals 13 residues. Trimming pared 5 bases from V and 5 bases from J, leaving 10 bases between. The CDR3 DNA is TGTGCCAGCAGTACCAGACAGGATCAGCCCCAGCATTTT. As protein: CASSTRQDQPQHF.

This sequence joins TRBV10-3 and TRBJ1-2, with 7 positions matching TRBD1. This CDR3 has 14 residues. Germline V gene data show CDR1 as ENHRY and CDR2 as SYGVKD. With 2 bases clipped from V and 3 bases from J, the junction kept 3 bases outside the gene matches. The CDR3 sequence: CAISEADRDYGYTF. The CDR3 DNA reads as TGTGCCATCAGTGAGGCCGACAGGGACTATGGCTACACCTTC.

This chain connects TRBV2 to TRBJ2-2, with 7 bases identical to TRBD2. With V trimmed by 3 bases and J by 7 bases, 14 bases remained unmatched. The germline V gene has CDR1 SNHLY and CDR2 FYNNEI. The CDR3 spans 17 residues. CDR3 loop: CASSDRGSGTIGGELFF. The CDR3 region has the DNA TGTGCCAGCAGTGATCGGGGAAGCGGGACTATTGGCGGGGAGCTGTTTTTT.